The following is a T cell receptor (beta chain) sequence with its context. Its antigen is still unknown. There are no base qualities to consult, and no much larger clone falls within one base. The entry originates in a study of CD8 T cells in ankylosing spondylitis (dated by TCRdb to 2015 to 2018). About the full investigation: T cell receptor beta repertoires were profiled in healthy donors and ankylosing spondylitis patients so that disease-linked TCR variants could be found. Peripheral blood samples were taken, and synovial fluid was additionally collected from ankylosing spondylitis patients. The full study cohort was made up of roughly 25 ankylosing spondylitis patients and 108 healthy donors. What the authors observed across the whole study: According to the report, matched synovial fluid samples from ankylosing spondylitis patients were significantly enriched for the disease-linked clones. A TCR beta motif of about 8 highly homologous amino acid variants appeared characteristic of blood from ankylosing spondylitis patients. The disease-linked clones had a CD8+ phenotype and were found at relatively low frequencies in peripheral blood. Some of the motif variants had been reported before in the synovial fluid and blood of reactive arthritis patients, a finding that suggests common disease-initiation mechanisms.

The sample was run on an Illumina HiSeq 2500. Quantitative 5'-RACE with molecular barcodes was the method used to prepare the TCR beta libraries. The paper's data handling went like this. A new computational method based on a probabilistic model of VDJ rearrangement was used to identify disease-linked TCR variants. The raw public reads went through TCRdb reprocessing: fastp at Q25, MiXCR clone calling, in-frame beta chains kept. Rows with one shared CDR3 protein collapse into an entry with the most common genes and DNA. It is TCRdb's table, rather than the study itself, that gives the V and J calls and clone size. The sample table holds 470,000 or so distinct CDR3 sequences, of which 25% to 30% were seen once. 0.85% to 1% of the sample comes from the top ten. Deletion took 0 bases off V and 4 bases off J, with a span of 7 bases between the germline ends. As encoded in the germline V gene, CDR1 is SGHDT while CDR2 is YYEEEE. From cysteine to phenylalanine, the CDR3 is 14 amino acids long. CDR3 DNA is the only sequence kept; it has 42 bases, read in frame from the first base.

This TCR derives from a male donor with ankylosing spondylitis. This sequence uses TRBV5-6 and TRBJ1-4, with the identity of the D gene unclear. Sequencing used blood, either unsorted or a sorted T cell fraction (not recorded which). The CDR3 loop reads CASSLGQYNEKLFF. At the DNA level, the sequence is TGTGCCAGCAGCTTGGGGCAGTATAATGAAAAACTGTTTTTT.